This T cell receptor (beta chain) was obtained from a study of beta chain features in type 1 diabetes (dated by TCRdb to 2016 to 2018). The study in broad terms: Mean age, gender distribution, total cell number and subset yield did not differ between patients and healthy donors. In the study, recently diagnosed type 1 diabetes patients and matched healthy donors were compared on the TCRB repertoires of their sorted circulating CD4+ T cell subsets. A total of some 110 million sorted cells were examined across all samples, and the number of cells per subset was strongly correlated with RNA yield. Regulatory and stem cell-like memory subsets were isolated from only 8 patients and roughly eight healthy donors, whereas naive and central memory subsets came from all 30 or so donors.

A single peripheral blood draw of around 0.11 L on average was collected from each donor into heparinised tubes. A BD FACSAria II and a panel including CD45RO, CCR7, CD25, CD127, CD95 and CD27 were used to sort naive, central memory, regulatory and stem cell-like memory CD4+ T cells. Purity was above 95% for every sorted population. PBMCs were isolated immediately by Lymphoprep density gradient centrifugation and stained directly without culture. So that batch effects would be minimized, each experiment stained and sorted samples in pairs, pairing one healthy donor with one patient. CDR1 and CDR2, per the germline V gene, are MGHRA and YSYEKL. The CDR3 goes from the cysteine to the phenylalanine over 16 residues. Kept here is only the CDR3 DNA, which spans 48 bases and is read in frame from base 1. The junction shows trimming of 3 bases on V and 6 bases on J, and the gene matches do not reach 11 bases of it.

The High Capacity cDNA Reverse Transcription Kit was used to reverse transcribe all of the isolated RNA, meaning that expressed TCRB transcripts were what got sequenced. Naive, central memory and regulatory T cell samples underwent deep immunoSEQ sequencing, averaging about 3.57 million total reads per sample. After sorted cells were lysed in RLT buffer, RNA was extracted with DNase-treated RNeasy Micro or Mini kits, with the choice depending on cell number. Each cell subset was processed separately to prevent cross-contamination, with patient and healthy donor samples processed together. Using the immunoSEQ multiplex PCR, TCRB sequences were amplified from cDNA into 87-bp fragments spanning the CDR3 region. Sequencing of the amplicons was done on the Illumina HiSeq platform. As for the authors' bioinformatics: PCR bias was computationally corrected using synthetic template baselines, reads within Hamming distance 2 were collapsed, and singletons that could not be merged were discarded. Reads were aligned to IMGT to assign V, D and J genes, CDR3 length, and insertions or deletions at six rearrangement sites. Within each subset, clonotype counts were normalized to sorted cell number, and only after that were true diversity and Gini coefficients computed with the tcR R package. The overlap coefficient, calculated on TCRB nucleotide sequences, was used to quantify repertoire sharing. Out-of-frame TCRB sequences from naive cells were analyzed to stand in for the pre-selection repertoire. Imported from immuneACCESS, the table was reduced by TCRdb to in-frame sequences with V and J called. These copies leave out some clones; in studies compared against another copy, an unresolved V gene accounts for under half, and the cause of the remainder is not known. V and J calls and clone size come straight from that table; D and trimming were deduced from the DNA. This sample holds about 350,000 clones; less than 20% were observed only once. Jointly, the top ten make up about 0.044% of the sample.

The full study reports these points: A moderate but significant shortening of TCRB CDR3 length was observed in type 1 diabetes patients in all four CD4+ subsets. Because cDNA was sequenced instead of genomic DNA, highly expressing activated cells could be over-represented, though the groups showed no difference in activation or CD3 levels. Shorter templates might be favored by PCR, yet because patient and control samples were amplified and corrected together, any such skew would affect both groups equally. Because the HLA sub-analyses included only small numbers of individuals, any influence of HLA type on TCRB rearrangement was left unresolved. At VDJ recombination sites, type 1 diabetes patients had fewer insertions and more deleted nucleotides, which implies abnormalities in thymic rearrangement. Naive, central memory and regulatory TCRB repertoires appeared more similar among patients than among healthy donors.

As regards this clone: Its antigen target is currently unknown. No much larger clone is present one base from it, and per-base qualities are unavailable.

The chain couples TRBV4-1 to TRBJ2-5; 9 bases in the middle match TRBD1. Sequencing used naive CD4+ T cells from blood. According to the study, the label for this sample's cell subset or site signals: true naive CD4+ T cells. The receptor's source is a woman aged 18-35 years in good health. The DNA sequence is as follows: TGCGCCAGCAGCCAGCAAGGACAGGGGCTTGGAAAGACCCAGTACTTC. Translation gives CASSQQGQGLGKTQYF.